The TCR beta chain described here comes from a study of identical twins. General study results and limits: The study based its conclusions on cross-sectional statistical analysis and did not follow the same donors. Among monozygotic twins, out-of-frame TCR alpha sharing exceeded what models predicted.

A note on this clonotype: Its cognate antigen is unknown.

TCRdb recomputed calls from the 5' RACE reads with MiXCR, one row per CDR3 protein. The sample lists 400,000 to 500,000 distinct CDR3 sequences, roughly an eighth occurring once. The V gene lost 3 bases and the J gene lost 0 bases, with 8 bases spanning the gap. The CDR3 length is 14 residues. Germline V gene data show CDR1 as GTSNPN and CDR2 as SVGIG (reference sequence). These data are also associated with another study on yellow fever vaccine responses in identical twins.

The chain recombines TRBV30 with TRBJ2-2; D ambiguous. The sample was CD4+ T cells sorted from blood. The receptor was isolated from a woman aged 18 to 35 in good health. The DNA of the CDR3 is TGTGCCTGGAGACCGGAATCGAACACCGGGGAGCTGTTTTTT. As protein: CAWRPESNTGELFF. Using reference TRBV30 and TRBJ2-2 for the parts outside the CDR3, the full variable domain is SQTIHQWPATLVQPVGSPLSLECTVEGTSNPNLYWYRQAAGRGLQLLFYSVGIGQISSEVPQNLSASRPQDRQFILSSKKLLLSDSGFYLCAWRPESNTGELFFGEGSRLTVL.